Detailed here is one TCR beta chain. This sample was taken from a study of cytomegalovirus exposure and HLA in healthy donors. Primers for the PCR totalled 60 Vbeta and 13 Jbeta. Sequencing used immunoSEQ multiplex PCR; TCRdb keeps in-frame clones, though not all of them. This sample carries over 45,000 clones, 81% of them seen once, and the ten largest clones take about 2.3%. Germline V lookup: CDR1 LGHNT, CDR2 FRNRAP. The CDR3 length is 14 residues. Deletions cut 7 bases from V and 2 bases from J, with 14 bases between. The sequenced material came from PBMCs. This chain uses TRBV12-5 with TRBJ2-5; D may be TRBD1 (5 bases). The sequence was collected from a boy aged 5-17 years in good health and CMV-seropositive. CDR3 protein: CASAAPQGQETQYF. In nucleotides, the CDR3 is TGTGCTAGTGCCGCCCCGCAGGGTCAAGAGACCCAGTACTTC. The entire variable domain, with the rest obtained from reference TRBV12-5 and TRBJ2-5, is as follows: DARVTQTPRHKVTEMGQEVTMRCQPILGHNTVFWYRQTMMQGLELLAYFRNRAPLDDSGMPKDRFSAEMPDATLATLKIQPSEPRDSAVYFCASAAPQGQETQYFGPGTRLLVL.